The 21 T cell receptor beta chains given below trace back to one sample, sequenced in a study of T cells in Graves' hyperthyroidism and ophthalmopathy. Template material for amplifying TCR beta CDR3 regions consisted of RNA transcripts. The TCR CDR3 was amplified in a first-round RT-PCR using the HTBI primer set. MiXCR, run by TCRdb on the multiplex PCR reads, gives a single entry per CDR3 protein. The sample lists 96,000 or so distinct CDR3 sequences; about 51% were seen once. The sequenced material came from blood. Receptors were obtained from a woman in her thirties or forties with Graves' hyperthyroidism.

About this clonotype: The junction differs from germline at one of its ends, possibly a read error. This chain uses TRBV7-9 with TRBJ1-1, with 8 positions matching TRBD1. The CDR3 is 14 residues long. CDR1 is SEHNR, CDR2 FQNEAQ, per germline (reference sequence). CDR3 nucleotides: TGTGCCAGCAGTTTTTCGACAGGGGCGCCGGAAGCTCTCTTT. This translates into CASSFSTGAPEALF.

Many counts were recorded for this clonotype. The chain carries TRBV2 and TRBJ2-7, with D possibly TRBD1 on 6 matching bases. This CDR3 is 12 amino acids long. V shed 7 bases and J shed 4 bases, with 11 bases lying between them. The germline gives CDR1 SNHLY, CDR2 FYNNEI. The CDR3 loop reads CASKGDGYEQYF. In DNA form, the CDR3 reads TGTGCCAGCAAGGGGGATGGTTACGAGCAGTACTTC. Based on the CDR3 plus reference TRBV2 and TRBJ2-7, the full variable domain is EPEVTQTPSHQVTQMGQEVILRCVPISNHLYFYWYRQILGQKVEFLVSFYNNEISEKSEIFDDQFSVERPDGSNFTLKIRSTKLEDSAMYFCASKGDGYEQYFGPGTRLTVT.

The rearrangement links TRBV20-1 to TRBJ2-2; weak D call: TRBD2 (6 bases). The length of the CDR3 is 12 residues. Germline values: CDR1 DFQATT, CDR2 SNEGSKA (reference sequence). The CDR3 coding sequence is TGCAGCCCTCAGGACTATCCCGGGGAGCTGTTTTTT. Translated, it gives CSPQDYPGELFF.

The sample holds a few counts of this clonotype. This chain links TRBV10-3 with TRBJ1-6; 8 positions match TRBD1. V gave up 10 bases and J gave up 7 bases; unmatched junction bases: 9. This CDR3 comprises 14 residues. Germline lookup yields CDR1 ENHRY and CDR2 SYGVKD. CDR3 sequence reads: CASRQGIQNSPLHF. In DNA, the CDR3 is TGTGCCAGTAGACAGGGGATACAAAATTCACCCCTCCACTTT.

Concerning this clonotype itself: A junction end diverges from the germline sequence, so it may reflect a read error. The chain joins TRBV6-1 to TRBJ2-6; tentative D call: TRBD1 (6 bases). The V gene's germline CDR1 is MNHNS and CDR2 SASEGT. This CDR3 region has 12 residues. The CDR3, as DNA: TGTGCCATCAGTGAGTTTGGGACAGTCCTGACTTTC. Translated, it gives CAISEFGTVLTF.

The chain is built from TRBV19 and TRBJ1-5, with D possibly TRBD1 on 6 matching bases. V shed 3 bases and J shed 5 bases, with 11 bases lying between them. The germline gives CDR1 LNHDA, CDR2 SQIVND (reference sequence). This CDR3 is built from 14 residues. The CDR3 sequence: CASSIGGGDQPQHF. For the CDR3, the DNA is TGTGCCAGTAGTATCGGAGGGGGGGATCAGCCCCAGCATTTT. Looking up the rest from reference TRBV19 and TRBJ1-5 gives the full variable domain: DGGITQSPKYLFRKEGQNVTLSCEQNLNHDAMYWYRQDPGQGLRLIYYSQIVNDFQKGDIAEGYSVSREKKESFPLTVTSAQKNPTAFYLCASSIGGGDQPQHFGDGTRLSIL.

The V call is TRBV10-3, the J call TRBJ1-6; 8 bases align to TRBD1. The CDR3 length is 14 residues. The trim removed 6 bases at V and 7 bases at J, leaving 5 bases unmatched. Germline V gene sequence: CDR1 ENHRY, CDR2 SYGVKD. This CDR3 reads CAISGTGTNSPLHF. CDR3 bases: TGTGCCATCAGCGGGACAGGAACAAATTCACCCCTCCACTTT.

This clonotype was observed once. The chain joins TRBV19 to TRBJ2-7; 10 bases agree with TRBD1. The CDR3 has 14 residues. V shed 9 bases, J shed 7 bases, and the junction held 12 bases outside the gene matches. Germline V gene sequence: CDR1 LNHDA, CDR2 SQIVND (reference sequence). In DNA form, the CDR3 reads TGTGCCAGCAACAGGGGGACAGGGGAGCGGGAGCAGTACTTC. Translated: CASNRGTGEREQYF. The entire variable domain, with the rest obtained from reference TRBV19 and TRBJ2-7, is as follows: DGGITQSPKYLFRKEGQNVTLSCEQNLNHDAMYWYRQDPGQGLRLIYYSQIVNDFQKGDIAEGYSVSREKKESFPLTVTSAQKNPTAFYLCASNRGTGEREQYFGPGTRLTVT.

CDR3 protein: CASSSRTGDEKLFF. The CDR3 DNA reads as TGTGCCAGCAGTTCGCGGACAGGGGACGAAAAACTGTTTTTT. This rearrangement joins TRBV2 to TRBJ1-4; TRBD1 matches at 9 bases. V trimming: 5 bases; J trimming: 8 bases; junction bases outside the gene matches: 6. This CDR3 region has 14 residues. Germline assignment: CDR1 SNHLY and CDR2 FYNNEI.

This clonotype was seen at least ten times. V usage is TRBV7-3 and J usage is TRBJ2-7; D possibly uses TRBD1 or TRBD2 (5 bases each). The V gene's germline CDR1 is SGHTA and CDR2 FQGTGA. This CDR3 is built from 15 residues. Trimming pared 5 bases from V and 0 bases from J, leaving 14 bases between. The CDR3 protein is CASSPGTVVSYEQYF. The DNA of the CDR3 is TGTGCCAGCAGCCCTGGGACGGTGGTCTCCTACGAGCAGTACTTC.

CDR3 region: CASSQVTPDTQYF. DNA for the CDR3: TGTGCCAGCAGCCAAGTTACTCCAGATACGCAGTATTTT. This chain joins TRBV7-2 and TRBJ2-3; D remains ambiguous. This CDR3 is 13 amino acids long. V gave up 5 bases and J gave up 4 bases, with 10 bases separating them. CDR1 is SGHTA and CDR2 is FQGNSA in the germline V gene.

V is TRBV25-1 and J is TRBJ2-2, with 13 bases matching TRBD2. The CDR3 is made up of 18 amino acids. Looked up from germline, CDR1 is MGHDK and CDR2 is SYGVNS. V lost 4 bases to trimming and J lost 4 bases; unmatched junction nucleotides: 9. The CDR3 DNA follows: TGTGCCAGCAGTGCTAGAATGACTAGCGGGAGGCCCACCGGGGAGCTGTTTTTT. This sequence encodes CASSARMTSGRPTGELFF.

This clonotype was seen a single time. The chain is built from TRBV15 and TRBJ1-2; the match to TRBD1 covers 8 bases. The germline V gene encodes CDR1 LNHNV and CDR2 YYDKDF (reference sequence). There are 14 residues in the CDR3. Trimming at V came to 4 bases and at J to 4 bases, leaving 5 bases not matched to a gene. Written as DNA, the CDR3 is TGTGCCACCAGCAAAGGACAGGGAGTCTATGGCTACACCTTC. This translates into CATSKGQGVYGYTF.

This chain joins TRBV7-9 and TRBJ2-5, with D possibly being TRBD2 (5 bases). CDR3 length: 11 amino acids. CDR1 and CDR2 from the germline V gene are SEHNR and FQNEAQ (reference sequence). The germline V and J ends were trimmed by 7 bases and 9 bases, with 12 bases remaining between them. In DNA, the CDR3 is TGTGCCAGCACCTACGAGGAGGCCCAGTACTTC. It translates to CASTYEEAQYF.

Remarks on this clonotype: Germline and junction disagree at one end, which may indicate a read error. The chain recombines TRBV10-3 with TRBJ2-7; 9 nucleotides match TRBD1. Germline CDR1 ENHRY, CDR2 SYGVKD. The CDR3 contains 13 residues. The CDR3 region has the DNA TGTGCCAGCAGTCCGGGACAGGGAAACGAGCAGTACTTC. It is translated as CASSPGQGNEQYF.

There are a few counts of this clonotype. CDR3 in DNA: TGTGCCTGGAGTGGGAGGGGGATGGTTTACGAGCAGTACTTC. Translating it yields CAWSGRGMVYEQYF. The chain recombines TRBV30 with TRBJ2-7; D is perhaps TRBD1 or TRBD2 (6 bases each). V lost 1 base, J lost 4 bases, and 14 bases lay in between. Germline assignment: CDR1 GTSNPN and CDR2 SVGIG (reference sequence). The CDR3 length is 14 residues.

The V gene is TRBV11-2, the J gene TRBJ2-2; possible D gene TRBD1, 5 bases. The V end lost 5 bases, the J end lost 8 bases, and 12 bases lay between the germline ends. The CDR3 has 13 amino acids. The germline V gene encodes CDR1 SGHAT and CDR2 FQNNGV. The CDR3 loop is CASSRTGAGELFF. CDR3 in DNA: TGTGCCAGCAGCCGTACTGGGGCAGGGGAGCTGTTTTTT.

This clonotype was found once. CDR3 in DNA: TGCAGCTTAGTTGGGGCGCCTGAAAAACTGTTTTTT. It codes for CSLVGAPEKLFF. The chain carries TRBV29-1 and TRBJ1-4, with D possibly being TRBD1 (5 bases). The CDR3 has 12 amino acids. Trimming left V 8 bases short and J 7 bases short, with 14 bases between. Germline assignment: CDR1 SQVTM and CDR2 ANQGSEA. Based on the CDR3 plus reference TRBV29-1 and TRBJ1-4, the full variable domain is SAVISQKPSRDICQRGTSLTIQCQVDSQVTMMFWYRQQPGQSLTLIATANQGSEATYESGFVIDKFPISRPNLTFSTLTVSNMSPEDSSIYLCSLVGAPEKLFFGSGTQLSVL.

V gene TRBV29-1 combines with J gene TRBJ1-6, with 10 bases identical to TRBD1. V dropped 7 bases and J dropped 8; count of bases not matched to a gene: 2. The CDR3 consists of 12 residues. The V gene's germline CDR1 is SQVTM and CDR2 ANQGSEA. The CDR3 coding sequence is TGCAGCGCGGGACAGGGGTATTCACCCCTCCACTTT. Its protein product is CSAGQGYSPLHF. Looking up the rest from reference TRBV29-1 and TRBJ1-6 gives the full variable domain: SAVISQKPSRDICQRGTSLTIQCQVDSQVTMMFWYRQQPGQSLTLIATANQGSEATYESGFVIDKFPISRPNLTFSTLTVSNMSPEDSSIYLCSAGQGYSPLHFGNGTRLTVT.

This clonotype was seen once. This chain connects TRBV7-3 to TRBJ2-5; D is unresolved. The V and J ends lost 0 bases and 1 base respectively, with 15 bases between them. The CDR3 sequence is 17 residues long. The germline gives CDR1 SGHTA, CDR2 FQGTGA. CDR3 residues: CASSLTGMDGFQETQYF. The CDR3 nucleotides are TGTGCCAGCAGCTTAACAGGGATGGACGGCTTCCAAGAGACCCAGTACTTC.

This clonotype has ten or more counts. DNA for the CDR3: TGTGCCGGATCACTGGAGTCTAACACAGATACGCAGTATTTT. Protein: CAGSLESNTDTQYF. This sequence joins TRBV2 and TRBJ2-3, with D unresolved. V gave up 11 bases and J gave up 2 bases, with 17 bases separating them. This CDR3 is 14 amino acids long. Germline V gene sequence: CDR1 SNHLY, CDR2 FYNNEI. Based on the CDR3 plus reference TRBV2 and TRBJ2-3, the full variable domain is EPEVTQTPSHQVTQMGQEVILRCVPISNHLYFYWYRQILGQKVEFLVSFYNNEISEKSEIFDDQFSVERPDGSNFTLKIRSTKLEDSAMYFCAGSLESNTDTQYFGPGTRLTVL.